The 22 T cell receptor beta chains below were found in one sample sequenced in a study of cytomegalovirus exposure and HLA in healthy donors. PCR employed 60 Vbeta and 13 Jbeta primers. Profiling relied on immunoSEQ multiplex PCR, and the TCRdb table lists in-frame clones only, not all of them. The sample includes about 230,000 clones, roughly 81% of them seen just once. The material sequenced was PBMCs. Receptors originate from a girl aged 2-9 years in good health and CMV-seronegative.

The chain joins TRBV4-1 to TRBJ1-5; D is possibly TRBD1 (6 bases). From germline, CDR1 is MGHRA and CDR2 YSYEKL. The CDR3 runs 15 residues. Trimming left V 1 base short and J 7 bases short, with 14 bases between. CDR3 DNA sequence: TGCGCCAGCAGCCAAGTAACACAGGGAGGGCAGCCCCAGCATTTT. Its protein product is CASSQVTQGGQPQHF.

The V and J genes are TRBV5-4 and TRBJ2-5, with 9 bases that match TRBD2. Germline V lookup: CDR1 SGHNT, CDR2 YYREEE (reference sequence). J gave up 5 bases and V 0 bases, and 5 bases lay outside the gene matches. The CDR3 is made up of 15 amino acids. CDR3 residues: CASSLAAGGHETQYF. The CDR3 DNA reads TGTGCCAGCAGCTTGGCCGCGGGAGGGCATGAGACCCAGTACTTC. Looking up the rest from reference TRBV5-4 and TRBJ2-5 gives the full variable domain: ETGVTQSPTHLIKTRGQQVTLRCSSQSGHNTVSWYQQALGQGPQFIFQYYREEENGRGNFPPRFSGLQFPNYSSELNVNALELDDSALYLCASSLAAGGHETQYFGPGTRLLVL.

The genes are TRBV21-1 and TRBJ2-3; the D segment call TRBD1 is taken from the table without a DNA check. TRBV21-1 is termed a pseudogene. The CDR3 is made up of 17 amino acids. In DNA, the CDR3 is TGTGCCAGCAGCAAAGAACCGGACAGGTATAGCACAGATACGCAGTATTTT. Encoded protein: CASSKEPDRYSTDTQYF.

This clone has only a few counts. The rearrangement joins TRBV7-7 to TRBJ2-3; D perhaps matches TRBD2 (5 bases). Germline lookup yields CDR1 SSHAT and CDR2 FNYEAQ (reference sequence). Trimming stripped 0 bases from V and 4 bases from J, with 5 bases between. CDR3 length: 13 residues. The CDR3 here is CASSLAGADTQYF. DNA for the CDR3: TGTGCCAGCAGCTTAGCGGGAGCAGATACGCAGTATTTT.

The chain is built from TRBV7-2 and TRBJ2-1; no clear D gene. The CDR3 totals 12 residues. The V gene lost 2 bases and the J gene lost 7 bases, with 6 bases spanning the gap. Looked up from germline, CDR1 is SGHTA and CDR2 is FQGNSA. The CDR3, as DNA: TGTGCCAGCAGCTTAATCTCTAATGAGCAGTTCTTC. Translating it yields CASSLISNEQFF.

The CDR3 DNA sequence: TGCGCCAGCACCTCGATGGGGGCTTTGAACACTGAAGCTTTCTTT. Its translation is CASTSMGALNTEAFF. The genes are TRBV10-2 and TRBJ1-1; tentatively, D is TRBD1 (6 bases). Trimming pared 7 bases from V and 0 bases from J, leaving 15 bases between. CDR1 is WSHSY and CDR2 is SAAADI in the germline V gene. This CDR3 spans 15 amino acids.

V gene TRBV7-4 combines with J gene TRBJ2-5; 7 positions agree with TRBD2. Germline values: CDR1 SGHVT, CDR2 SQSDAQ. V gave up 1 base and J gave up 3 bases; unmatched junction bases: 2. This CDR3 comprises 14 residues. CDR3 nucleotides: TGTGCCAGCAGCTTAGAAGCGGGGAAAGAGACCCAGTACTTC. This encodes CASSLEAGKETQYF.

The genes are TRBV6-1 and TRBJ1-5; D uncertain. The germline V and J ends were trimmed by 10 bases and 5 bases, with 12 bases remaining between them. The CDR3 spans 12 residues. Germline CDR1 MNHNS, CDR2 SASEGT. Here the CDR3 reads CAIVIPDQPQHF. Written as DNA, the CDR3 is TGTGCCATAGTCATCCCCGATCAGCCCCAGCATTTT.

V usage is TRBV27 and J usage is TRBJ1-2, with TRBD1 matching over 9 bases. This CDR3 is built from 12 residues. With 5 bases clipped from V and 8 bases from J, the junction kept 3 bases outside the gene matches. Germline lookup yields CDR1 MNHEY and CDR2 SMNVEV (reference sequence). In nucleotides, the CDR3 is TGTGCCAGCAGTCGACAGGGGGGCGGCTACACCTTC. Translating gives CASSRQGGGYTF.

The chain carries TRBV30 and TRBJ1-5; D is possibly TRBD1 (6 bases). The CDR3 contains 14 residues. Germline values: CDR1 GTSNPN, CDR2 SVGIG (reference sequence). V lost 7 bases and J lost 3, with 16 bases in between. Here the CDR3 reads CAYSTGSLNQPQHF. The CDR3 DNA is TGTGCCTATTCAACAGGGTCTCTCAATCAGCCCCAGCATTTT.

The chain has TRBV11-2 and TRBJ1-3, with D hard to call. Germline-derived CDR1 and CDR2 are SGHAT and FQNNGV. The CDR3 length is 15 residues. Between the trimmed V and J ends, which lost 5 bases and 2 bases, there was a span of 13 bases. The CDR3 coding sequence is TGTGCCAGCAGCCTGAATGGAGGGACTGGAAACACCATATATTTT. This codes for CASSLNGGTGNTIYF.

This chain connects TRBV30 to TRBJ2-1, with 8 bases lining up with TRBD1. Germline loops: CDR1 GTSNPN, CDR2 SVGIG (reference sequence). The V and J ends lost 4 bases and 2 bases, in that order; junction bases with no gene match: 7. The CDR3 has 15 amino acids. The CDR3 reads CAWTMTGVTYNEQFF. CDR3 bases: TGTGCCTGGACCATGACAGGGGTGACCTACAATGAGCAGTTCTTC.

The J gene is TRBJ1-1, the V gene TRBV5-1, with D unresolved. This CDR3 spans 14 amino acids. Trimming took off 2 bases at V and 3 bases at J, with 11 bases between the two ends. Germline CDR1 and CDR2: SGHRS and YFSETQ. The CDR3, as DNA: TGCGCCAGCAGCTTTGACGGGATTGACACTGAAGCTTTCTTT. Amino acid sequence: CASSFDGIDTEAFF.

The chain uses TRBV19 and TRBJ2-7; TRBD2 might be the D (5 bases). CDR3 size: 13 residues. CDR1 and CDR2 from the germline V gene are LNHDA and SQIVND (reference sequence). V gave up 2 bases and J gave up 4 bases, with 9 bases separating them. The CDR3 DNA reads TGTGCCAGTAGTATAACCAGAGGGTACGAGCAGTACTTC. Amino acid sequence: CASSITRGYEQYF. Filled out from reference TRBV19 and TRBJ2-7, the complete variable domain reads DGGITQSPKYLFRKEGQNVTLSCEQNLNHDAMYWYRQDPGQGLRLIYYSQIVNDFQKGDIAEGYSVSREKKESFPLTVTSAQKNPTAFYLCASSITRGYEQYFGPGTRLTVT.

Details on this clone: This sample also contains other DNA sequences that code for the same CDR3. CDR3 protein: CASSLTSGRSSSQYF. DNA of the CDR3: TGTGCCAGCAGCCTGACTAGCGGGAGATCCTCATCGCAGTATTTT. The V and J genes are TRBV5-4 and TRBJ2-3, with 12 bases aligning to TRBD2. V shed 4 bases and J 10 bases; nucleotides not matched to a gene: 10. Germline values: CDR1 SGHNT, CDR2 YYREEE (reference sequence). The CDR3 totals 15 residues.

The rearrangement uses TRBV19 and TRBJ1-4; TRBD1 agrees at 7 bases. CDR1 and CDR2 (germline): LNHDA, SQIVND (reference sequence). CDR3 length: 14 amino acids. Unmatched junction bases numbered 3, after V lost 5 bases and J lost 3 bases. The chain's CDR3 is CASSPTGSNEKLFF. CDR3 nucleotides: TGTGCCAGTAGTCCGACAGGGTCTAATGAAAAACTGTTTTTT.

The chain couples TRBV9 to TRBJ1-3, with a weak D call TRBD1 (5 bases). In germline, CDR1 is SGDLS, CDR2 YYNGEE. Between the trimmed V and J ends, which lost 0 bases and 0 bases, there was a span of 13 bases. This CDR3 is 17 amino acids long. The CDR3 coding sequence is TGTGCCAGCAGCGTAGAGGCGGGGGGGGACTCTGGAAACACCATATATTTT. Translating gives CASSVEAGGDSGNTIYF.

The chain uses TRBV6-5 and TRBJ1-3; TRBD1 is a possible D gene (6 bases). The V gene lost 2 bases and the J gene lost 0 bases, with 8 bases spanning the gap. The CDR3 spans 15 residues. Germline V gene lookup returns CDR1 MNHEY and CDR2 SVGAGI. CDR3 nucleotides: TGTGCCAGCAGTTACGACAGGAGCTCTGGAAACACCATATATTTT. Its protein is CASSYDRSSGNTIYF.

The chain carries TRBV6-1 and TRBJ2-7, with no clear D. V was clipped by 1 base and J by 2 bases, with 6 bases between them. This CDR3 is built from 13 residues. CDR1 MNHNS and CDR2 SASEGT come from the germline V gene. Here the CDR3 DNA reads TGTGCCAGCAGTGAAGGACAAACCTACGAGCAGTACTTC. Translated, it gives CASSEGQTYEQYF.

The chain joins TRBV5-1 to TRBJ2-2; the match to TRBD2 covers 12 bases. This CDR3 spans 14 amino acids. Germline V gene sequence: CDR1 SGHRS, CDR2 YFSETQ. V shed 7 bases, J shed 4 bases, and the junction held 2 bases outside the gene matches. The CDR3 DNA reads TGCGCCAGCCGGACTAGCGGGACCACCGGGGAGCTGTTTTTT. Translation gives CASRTSGTTGELFF.

The rearrangement links TRBV2 to TRBJ2-7; 9 bases match TRBD1. The CDR3 totals 15 residues. Germline V gene data show CDR1 as SNHLY and CDR2 as FYNNEI. V lost 7 bases, J lost 0 bases, and 7 bases stayed unmatched. CDR3 nucleotides: TGTGCCAGCACACCTCCGGGACAGGGCTCCTACGAGCAGTACTTC. Translation gives CASTPPGQGSYEQYF.

The genes are TRBV9 and TRBJ2-7; 9 nucleotides agree with TRBD1. The CDR3 runs 14 residues. Germline trimming cut 3 bases from V and 3 bases from J; bases unmatched to any gene: 4. The V gene's germline CDR1 is SGDLS and CDR2 YYNGEE. The CDR3 sequence: CASSAGQGIYEQYF. The CDR3 DNA reads as TGTGCCAGCAGCGCTGGACAGGGGATCTACGAGCAGTACTTC.